This T cell receptor (beta chain) was documented in a study of shared clonotypes between healthy human individuals (dated by TCRdb to the early 2020s). Background on the whole study: The cohort included three men and a couple of women between 18 and 49 years of age. For each donor, CD4 naive and CD4 memory were each run on three plates, CD8 naive on two plates, and CD8 memory on one plate. Blood TCR repertoires of four to six healthy adults were deeply sequenced to estimate repertoire size and the extent of clonotype sharing between individuals. To increase sequencing depth and limit assay-specific biases, different laboratories used diverse techniques to prepare libraries and sequence TCR repertoires. Each donor's leukapheresis produced roughly between roughly 0.9 and 9 billion PBMCs.

The investigation overall reported the following: Across a few donors, approximately 5% of naive CD4, roughly 3.3% of naive CD8, 2.3% of memory CD4, and approximately 0.4% of memory CD8 clonotypes were shared. Because the study included only a small number of donors, the genetic and exposure-history diversity represented was limited. Based on pairwise subsampling, the degree of clonotype sharing among donors was expected to be affected by sequencing depth. Clonotypes shared by all four sorted-subset donors showed higher generation probabilities than non-shared clonotypes. Sampling was restricted to blood, and TCR repertoires in tissues likely differ from the TCR repertoires found in blood. Naive subsets generally had larger estimated clonotype richness than memory subsets. Even with the large sequencing depth, rarefaction of the sorted-subset datasets indicated that sequencing was incomplete.

For this clone: The clone's antigen remains unknown. Base qualities were left out, and no much larger clone turns up one base away.

The germline V gene gives CDR1 as SGDLS and CDR2 as YYNGEE. V is shortened by 1 base, J by 8 bases, and the region joining them spans 10 bases. Spanning cysteine to phenylalanine, the CDR3 consists of 14 amino acids. The sequence is cut down to CDR3 DNA, 42 bases in frame from base 1. TCR CDR3 regions were amplified from genomic DNA by multiplex PCR using the deep immunoSEQ assay. Extracted genomic DNA from each cell subset was distributed evenly across all wells of several immunoSEQ 96-well plates, and each plate was treated as a replicate. Each replicate PCR for sorted subsets received about 180 ng genomic DNA, equal to roughly 29,000 T cell genomes. The purified libraries were quantified using a Qubit 3.0 fluorometer, sized with a Bioanalyzer 2100, and then quantified again using the KAPA Library Quantification kit. Each immunoSEQ 96-well plate was sequenced on its own single-read 150-cycle Illumina NextSeq 550 flow cell. Concerning the study's data processing: Because the immunoSEQ output held only junctional sequences and lacked quality scores, the filtering could not match the filtering applied to full-length reads. Sequences were annotated with PyIR, a Python wrapper for IgBLAST v1.9, and V/J genes and CDR3 were assigned using IMGT germline references. Reads were filtered out if the reads had weak V/J assignments (E-value above 1e-6), no CDR3, stop codons, out-of-frame junctions, or ambiguous translated residues. V3J clonotypes were defined as sequences sharing an identical inferred V gene, J gene, and CDR3 amino acid sequence. Percentage overlap between repertoires was calculated by dividing the number of shared unique clonotypes by the size of the smaller repertoire. Three approaches were used to assess repertoire richness: RTK rarefaction, the Chao1 estimator, and Recon v2.1 estimates of unobserved clonotypes. For all TCRbeta clonotypes obtained by the gDNA method from a few donors, generation probabilities were computed with OLGA. TCRdb retrieved this table from immuneACCESS and kept in-frame rearrangements only. Not all clones are present; in checked studies, unresolved V genes account for under half, and no reason is known for the remainder. The V and J calls and clone size come from that table; D and trimming were worked out from the DNA. Counted in this sample were some 630,000 clones; approximately 96% of them appeared once. The ten largest clones add up to 0.11% of the sample.

CD8 naive samples consisted of CD45RO-negative cells that were positively selected for CCR7, yielding a CD45RA+CCR7+ population without TemRA cells. The donors were healthy, HIV-negative adults with no recently reported acute infections or vaccinations. Only Caucasian adults living in Nashville, Tennessee, USA were represented among the donors. Blood was obtained by leukapheresis, after which PBMCs were separated by Ficoll-Histopaque density gradient centrifugation and cryopreserved in liquid nitrogen vapor phase. Analytical flow cytometry was used to check the purity and quantity of every magnetically sorted T cell population. From each sorted fraction, genomic DNA was isolated and quantified by UV absorbance on a Nanodrop 2000c.

The V and J segments used are TRBV9 and TRBJ1-6; a weak D assignment points to TRBD1 (5 bases agree). Sequencing was carried out using naive CD8+ T cells sorted from blood. The cell subset or site label corresponds to: CD45RA+CCR7+. This sequence was found in a woman in her twenties or thirties in good health. The CDR3 loop reads CASSVWQGDSPLHF. In nucleotide form, the sequence is TGTGCCAGCAGCGTATGGCAGGGTGATTCACCCCTCCACTTT. The CDR3 plus the reference TRBV9 and TRBJ1-6 genes for the other parts give the full variable domain: DSGVTQTPKHLITATGQRVTLRCSPRSGDLSVYWYQQSLDQGLQFLIQYYNGEERAKGNILERFSAQQFPDLHSELNLSSLELGDSALYFCASSVWQGDSPLHFGNGTRLTVT.